This T cell receptor beta chain was identified in a study of cytomegalovirus exposure and HLA in healthy donors. 60 Vbeta and 13 Jbeta primers were used in PCR. Methods used by the authors: In a later analysis, of roughly 73 million unique beta chains, about 12 million appeared in at least two donors. The method was immunoSEQ multiplex PCR; TCRdb's version includes in-frame clones alone and lacks a portion of them. The V and J calls and the clone size are those of that table, but D and trimming were determined from the DNA. This table lists over 120,000 clones. Germline V gene sequence: CDR1 SEHNR, CDR2 FQNEAQ (reference sequence). There are 13 residues in the CDR3. V shed 4 bases and J 7 bases; nucleotides not matched to a gene: 5.

The chain combines TRBV7-9 with TRBJ2-7; the match to TRBD1 covers 9 bases. The clonotype was recovered from a male donor in good health and CMV-seronegative. The sample consisted of PBMCs. The CDR3 DNA reads TGTGCCAGCAGCTCCGGGACAGGGTTTGAGCAGTACTTC. This sequence encodes CASSSGTGFEQYF.